This T cell receptor beta chain was captured in a study of T-cell reconstitution after alpha-beta-depleted transplantation in children. Regarding the study as a whole: Elevated TCRbeta diversity at day 60 was traced, in some patients, to surviving recipient T cells and thymic progenitors. There were reportedly several hundred expanded graft clones from which alpha-beta T cells came about two months after transplant. Once a year had passed after transplant, T-cell counts and diversity came mostly from newly produced T cells.

For this clonotype: The antigen is not known.

Unique molecular identifiers were used in preparing the TCRbeta library. TCRdb fed the PCR reads into MiXCR, producing one record per CDR3 protein. This sample has fewer than 1 million distinct CDR3 sequences; 16% occur once, and the top ten carry under 6%. V lost 3 bases, J lost 8 bases, and 19 bases lay in between. The CDR3 consists of 15 residues. The germline V gene encodes CDR1 MNHEY and CDR2 SMNVEV (reference sequence). This sequence joins TRBV27 and TRBJ1-2, with a weak D call TRBD1 (5 bases). Sequenced material: PBMCs, mostly from graft donor cells, taken 360 days after TCRalphabeta/CD19-depleted stem cell transplant. The sequence was collected from a male patient younger than 18 who had a stem cell transplant for acute lymphoblastic leukemia, so the T cells may come from the graft donor. The CDR3 region is CASSFLEGRRGGYTF. In DNA, the CDR3 is TGTGCCAGCAGTTTTCTGGAGGGTCGGCGGGGCGGCTACACCTTC.